This T cell receptor beta chain stems from a study of cytomegalovirus exposure and HLA in healthy donors. PCR was performed using 60 Vbeta and 13 Jbeta primers. The protocol was immunoSEQ multiplex PCR, while the TCRdb copy is restricted to in-frame clones and leaves out a portion. Among about 130,000 clones, about 80% were seen once, and the ten largest hold approximately 4%. Between the trimmed V and J ends, which lost 4 bases and 5 bases, there was a span of 10 bases. CDR1 LGHNA and CDR2 YSLEER come from the germline V gene. The CDR3 is 13 amino acids. Samples came from healthy bone marrow donors. At sampling all donors were nominally healthy, likely with unrecorded immune exposures.

The sample taken for sequencing was PBMCs. The gene calls are TRBV4-3 and TRBJ2-3, with D tentatively TRBD1 (6 bases). This TCR came from a woman aged 40 to 49 in good health and CMV-seronegative. The CDR3 spells CASSRVQGDTQYF. CDR3 sequence (DNA): TGCGCCAGCAGCCGGGTACAGGGAGATACGCAGTATTTT.